This entry lists 6 T cell receptor beta chains sequenced from one sample in a study of T cell responses to AZD1222 COVID-19 vaccine. The table came from immunoSEQ multiplex PCR; TCRdb's copy has only in-frame clones and leaves some out. The sample holds 85,000 to 130,000 clones; approximately 91% are singletons and the top ten take 15% to 20%. The sample in question was peripheral blood, obtained on day 0 of AZD1222 vaccination. The receptors were gathered from an adult in good health.

This chain links TRBV10-2 with TRBJ1-1; D call uncertain. Germline CDR1 WSHSY, CDR2 SAAADI. Trimming stripped 7 bases from V and 3 bases from J, with 9 bases between. The CDR3 runs to 12 residues. CDR3 DNA: TGCGCCAGCAAACCGTGGGACACTGAAGCTTTCTTT. Its translation: CASKPWDTEAFF.

In this sample, this clone turned up once. The J gene is TRBJ1-2, the V gene TRBV6-5, with 8 bases that match TRBD1. Germline CDR1 MNHEY, CDR2 SVGAGI. The junction had 6 bases not matched to a gene; V was cut back by 4 bases and J by 2 bases. CDR3 length: 15 residues. CDR3 in amino acids: CASSWTGLVNYGYTF. The CDR3 DNA follows: TGTGCCAGCAGTTGGACAGGGTTGGTGAACTATGGCTACACCTTC.

The V gene is TRBV4-1, the J gene TRBJ2-7, with TRBD1 as a possible D gene (6 bases). Trimming removed 3 bases at V and 1 base at J, with 10 bases between. The V gene's germline CDR1 is MGHRA and CDR2 YSYEKL. The CDR3 length is 14 residues. The CDR3 loop is CASSQRTDSYEQYF. DNA of the CDR3: TGCGCCAGCAGCCAGAGGACAGATTCCTACGAGCAGTACTTC.

The chain couples TRBV28 to TRBJ1-2; possibly TRBD1 for D (5 bases). Looked up from germline, CDR1 is MDHEN and CDR2 is SYDVKM. The CDR3 extends over 15 amino acids. V gave up 3 bases and J gave up 5 bases, with 16 bases separating them. CDR3 sequence: CASSLGPPPVYGYTF. CDR3 bases: TGTGCCAGCAGTTTGGGACCGCCTCCCGTTTATGGCTACACCTTC.

The rearrangement joins TRBV27 to TRBJ1-4; no firm D call. V was shortened by 8 bases and J by 8 bases, with 12 bases between the two germline ends. The CDR3 totals 12 residues. From germline, CDR1 is MNHEY and CDR2 SMNVEV (reference sequence). The CDR3 reads CASGSTGEKLFF. The CDR3 bases are TGTGCCAGCGGCTCGACGGGAGAAAAACTGTTTTTT.

This sequence joins TRBV18 and TRBJ1-2, with TRBD1 identical over 8 bases. V shed 2 bases and J 8 bases; nucleotides not matched to a gene: 10. The CDR3 loop spans 15 amino acids. Germline V lookup: CDR1 KGHSH, CDR2 LQKENI. As DNA, the CDR3 is TGTGCCAGCTCACCAGGACAGGGTGTGATTTCGGGCTACACCTTC. Translated, it gives CASSPGQGVISGYTF. The variable domain in full, completed from reference TRBV18 and TRBJ1-2, reads NAGVMQNPRHLVRRRGQEARLRCSPMKGHSHVYWYRQLPEEGLKFMVYLQKENIIDESGMPKERFSAEFPKEGPSILRIQQVVRGDSAAYFCASSPGQGVISGYTFGSGTRLTVV.